Listed here are 28 T cell receptor beta chains from one sample, sequenced in a study of OX40 agonist ivuxolimab in advanced cancers. Sequencing used immunoSEQ multiplex PCR; TCRdb keeps in-frame clones, though not all of them. The sample lists about 21,000 clones, about 80% seen once, with about 14% in the top ten. The material was CD4+ or CD8+ T cells sorted from blood, obtained in a trial of the OX40 agonist ivuxolimab. These TCRs come from an adult with an advanced solid tumor such as melanoma, head and neck, liver or kidney cancer.

The chain uses TRBV2 and TRBJ2-5; the D is unclear. Germline V CDR1 and CDR2: SNHLY, FYNNEI. The CDR3 covers 14 residues. Trimming stripped 4 bases from V and 5 bases from J, with 14 bases between. The CDR3 DNA reads TGTGCCAGCAGTGGCGAAGGGTCCCGCGAGACCCAGTACTTC. It is translated as CASSGEGSRETQYF. Full variable domain (rest looked up from reference TRBV2 and TRBJ2-5): EPEVTQTPSHQVTQMGQEVILRCVPISNHLYFYWYRQILGQKVEFLVSFYNNEISEKSEIFDDQFSVERPDGSNFTLKIRSTKLEDSAMYFCASSGEGSRETQYFGPGTRLLVL.

This clone was seen only a few times. The chain links TRBV2 to TRBJ2-1, with D unclear. Per the germline V gene, CDR1 is SNHLY and CDR2 is FYNNEI. V shed 4 bases and J shed 4 bases, with 2 bases lying between them. The CDR3 extends over 11 amino acids. The CDR3 protein is CASSVYNEQFF. As DNA, the CDR3 is TGTGCCAGCAGTGTATACAATGAGCAGTTCTTC.

This chain connects TRBV4-1 to TRBJ2-2; 13 positions match TRBD2. The germline gives CDR1 MGHRA, CDR2 YSYEKL. CDR3 length equals 16 residues. V was pared by 8 bases and J by 6 bases, with 9 bases of the junction left unmatched. The chain's CDR3 is CASQHLGLAGAGELFF. The CDR3 DNA sequence: TGCGCCAGCCAACACTTAGGACTAGCGGGAGCCGGGGAGCTGTTTTTT.

The chain combines TRBV7-2 with TRBJ1-1, with D hard to call. This CDR3 is built from 14 residues. Trimming left V 6 bases short and J 1 base short, with 12 bases between. Germline CDR1 is SGHTA and CDR2 is FQGNSA. The CDR3 DNA follows: TGTGCCAGCAGTCCCCTCTCCGGGAACACTGAAGCTTTCTTT. It is translated as CASSPLSGNTEAFF.

The V and J genes are TRBV9 and TRBJ2-2; no clear D. Germline loops: CDR1 SGDLS, CDR2 YYNGEE. V lost 0 bases to trimming and J lost 2 bases, with 8 bases between them. The CDR3 is made up of 15 amino acids. CDR3 in DNA: TGTGCCAGCAGCGTAGGGATGGTTAACACCGGGGAGCTGTTTTTT. Protein product: CASSVGMVNTGELFF.

The J gene is TRBJ2-2, the V gene TRBV5-1, with D maybe TRBD1 (6 bases). V was clipped by 4 bases and J by 5 bases, with 24 bases between them. CDR1 and CDR2 from the germline V gene are SGHRS and YFSETQ. CDR3 length: 18 amino acids. The CDR3 nucleotides read TGCGCCAGCAGCCTCGCGACAGGTTTTTTCGGGCCAACCGGGGAGCTGTTTTTT. It translates to CASSLATGFFGPTGELFF.

The V call is TRBV2, the J call TRBJ2-7; 7 bases line up with TRBD1. The CDR3 is made up of 14 amino acids. V lost 6 bases to trimming and J lost 3 bases; unmatched junction nucleotides: 8. Germline-derived CDR1 and CDR2 are SNHLY and FYNNEI. The DNA for the CDR3 is TGTGCCAGCAGAGGGCTTCGGACAGGCTACGAGCAGTACTTC. Amino acids: CASRGLRTGYEQYF.

This chain uses TRBV27 with TRBJ2-3; the D is unclear. V lost 7 bases to trimming and J lost 0 bases, with 8 bases between them. This CDR3 region has 13 residues. Germline V CDR1 and CDR2: MNHEY, SMNVEV (reference sequence). For the CDR3, the DNA is TGTGCCAGCACCGACCTTAGCACAGATACGCAGTATTTT. Its translation: CASTDLSTDTQYF.

This clone was observed a few times. This chain connects TRBV2 to TRBJ1-5; TRBD1 might be the D (5 bases). V was cut by 7 bases and J by 4 bases, with 8 bases left in between. Germline V gives CDR1 SNHLY, CDR2 FYNNEI. The CDR3 runs 12 residues. This CDR3 is CASTRGNQPQHF. In DNA, the CDR3 is TGTGCCAGCACTCGGGGGAATCAGCCCCAGCATTTT.

The V call is TRBV14, the J call TRBJ1-4; D ambiguous. V was shortened by 4 bases and J by 4 bases, with 10 bases between the two germline ends. CDR1 is SGHDN, CDR2 FVKESK, per germline. The CDR3 is 14 amino acids. The CDR3 DNA sequence: TGTGCCAGCAGCCTTGGACTGGTTAATGAAAAACTGTTTTTT. Translation: CASSLGLVNEKLFF.

This chain joins TRBV9 and TRBJ2-4, with TRBD2 matching 10 bases. From germline, CDR1 is SGDLS and CDR2 YYNGEE. V gave up 9 bases and J gave up 0 bases; unmatched junction bases: 3. CDR3 size: 14 residues. CDR3 nucleotide sequence: TGTGCCATCATAGCGGGAGGAGCCAAAAACATTCAGTACTTC. This sequence encodes CAIIAGGAKNIQYF.

The chain joins TRBV4-1 to TRBJ2-5; D not resolved. Trimming removed 1 base from V and 5 bases from J, with 8 bases in between. The CDR3 is 13 residues long. Germline V gives CDR1 MGHRA, CDR2 YSYEKL. The CDR3: CASSQGLVETQYF. The CDR3 nucleotides read TGCGCCAGCAGCCAAGGTTTGGTGGAGACCCAGTACTTC.

The chain has TRBV27 and TRBJ1-5; D might be TRBD1 (5 bases). Germline V gene lookup returns CDR1 MNHEY and CDR2 SMNVEV (reference sequence). The V gene lost 3 bases and the J gene lost 5 bases, with 14 bases spanning the gap. CDR3 size: 15 residues. The CDR3 DNA sequence: TGTGCCAGCAGTTTCGGGCCTTTAGGGGATCAGCCCCAGCATTTT. It translates to CASSFGPLGDQPQHF.

V gene TRBV4-2 combines with J gene TRBJ2-5, with TRBD2 matching 10 bases. The V gene end was trimmed by 5 bases and the J gene end by 5 bases; junction bases not matched to a gene: 8. This CDR3 comprises 15 residues. Germline lookup yields CDR1 LGHNA and CDR2 YNFKEQ. The CDR3 sequence: CASSSSGGGSETQYF. The CDR3 region has the DNA TGTGCCAGCAGCTCGAGCGGGGGGGGTTCCGAGACCCAGTACTTC.

This clone was seen once. V and J are TRBV28 and TRBJ1-1; tentative D call: TRBD1 (6 bases). Germline V gene lookup returns CDR1 MDHEN and CDR2 SYDVKM. The CDR3 has 13 residues. V lost 7 bases and J lost 3, with 12 bases in between. CDR3 amino acids: CASILSGDTEAFF. CDR3 sequence (DNA): TGTGCCAGCATTCTTTCAGGGGACACTGAAGCTTTCTTT. The full variable domain, its missing parts supplied by reference TRBV28 and TRBJ1-1, is DVKVTQSSRYLVKRTGEKVFLECVQDMDHENMFWYRQDPGLGLRLIYFSYDVKMKEKGDIPEGYSVSREKKERFSLILESASTNQTSMYLCASILSGDTEAFFGQGTRLTVV.

The chain couples TRBV27 to TRBJ2-5, with D possibly being TRBD1 (6 bases). Germline CDR1 reads MNHEY; CDR2 reads SMNVEV (reference sequence). Between the trimmed V and J ends, which lost 4 bases and 5 bases, there was a span of 8 bases. The CDR3 is 12 residues long. Here the CDR3 reads CASSSTGETQYF. CDR3 coding DNA: TGTGCCAGCAGTTCCACAGGGGAGACCCAGTACTTC.

The chain couples TRBV7-2 to TRBJ2-5; TRBD2 matches at 7 bases. V lost 4 bases, J lost 5 bases, and 4 bases stayed unmatched. In germline, CDR1 is SGHTA, CDR2 FQGNSA. This CDR3 has 13 residues. CDR3 protein: CASSSGTKETQYF. In nucleotides, the CDR3 is TGTGCCAGCAGCTCCGGGACTAAGGAGACCCAGTACTTC.

The chain recombines TRBV30 with TRBJ2-7, with D maybe TRBD2 (5 bases). The J call may be in error: the DNA end matches TRBJ2-1 better. CDR3 size: 15 residues. Looked up from germline, CDR1 is GTSNPN and CDR2 is SVGIG (reference sequence). In DNA form, the CDR3 reads TGTGCCTGGAGTTACCCACGGGGCTCCTACAATGAGCAGTTCTTC. Its translation is CAWSYPRGSYNEQFF.

This chain joins TRBV7-9 and TRBJ2-7, with TRBD2 identical over 16 bases. The CDR3 contains 18 residues. Trimming cost V 5 bases and J 10 bases; bases outside gene matches: 17. The V gene's germline CDR1 is SEHNR and CDR2 FQNEAQ (reference sequence). CDR3 nucleotides: TGTGCCAGCAGCCCAACCGGGACTAGCGGGAGGGCCGGGTGGAATCAGTACTTC. Its protein is CASSPTGTSGRAGWNQYF.

The count of this clone is one. V gene TRBV9 combines with J gene TRBJ2-5; D is unresolved. Germline V lookup: CDR1 SGDLS, CDR2 YYNGEE. The CDR3 length is 11 residues. V was shortened by 3 bases and J by 4 bases, with 4 bases between the two germline ends. Written as DNA, the CDR3 is TGTGCCAGCAGCGGGGGAGAGACCCAGTACTTC. It codes for CASSGGETQYF.

V usage is TRBV9 and J usage is TRBJ1-2; 10 positions agree with TRBD1. CDR3 size: 19 residues. V lost 2 bases and J lost 1; bases outside the gene matches: 14. In germline, CDR1 is SGDLS, CDR2 YYNGEE. In DNA, the CDR3 is TGTGCCAGCAGCGTGGGGCCGGGACAGGGGTATGAGGTTAACTATGGCTACACCTTC. Amino acids: CASSVGPGQGYEVNYGYTF.

The rearrangement links TRBV25-1 to TRBJ2-5; maybe TRBD2 (5 bases). Germline V gives CDR1 MGHDK, CDR2 SYGVNS. The CDR3 length is 15 residues. Trimming left V 3 bases short and J 3 bases short, with 14 bases between. The CDR3 coding sequence is TGTGCCAGCAGTGAGAGGATGACGGGGAAAGAGACCCAGTACTTC. Protein: CASSERMTGKETQYF.

The V call is TRBV2, the J call TRBJ2-1, with 7 bases that match TRBD2. Germline-derived CDR1 and CDR2 are SNHLY and FYNNEI. The CDR3 has 15 amino acids. V lost 5 bases to trimming and J lost 4 bases; unmatched junction nucleotides: 8. Here the CDR3 DNA reads TGTGCCAGCAGTCCCGGGACTACGACATACAATGAGCAGTTCTTC. Translation gives CASSPGTTTYNEQFF.

This clone was counted between two and nine times. The genes are TRBV9 and TRBJ2-3; D not resolved. The CDR3 is 12 residues long. CDR1 is SGDLS, CDR2 YYNGEE, per germline. V dropped 4 bases and J dropped 1 base, with 4 bases sitting between them. The CDR3 loop reads CASSFRTDTQYF. CDR3 DNA sequence: TGTGCCAGCAGCTTTCGCACAGATACGCAGTATTTT.

The chain combines TRBV7-9 with TRBJ2-5, with 8 positions matching TRBD1. This CDR3 is 16 amino acids long. The junction had 10 bases not matched to a gene; V was cut back by 3 bases and J by 4 bases. In germline, CDR1 is SEHNR, CDR2 FQNEAQ (reference sequence). In nucleotides, the CDR3 is TGTGCCAGCAGCTTGGAACGAAATACAGGGGGAGAGACCCAGTACTTC. Amino acids: CASSLERNTGGETQYF.

CDR3 in amino acids: CASSPSGGYTF. CDR3 DNA sequence: TGTGCCAGCAGCCCATCGGGGGGCTACACCTTC. The chain couples TRBV14 to TRBJ1-2; D is ambiguous. V lost 4 bases, J lost 8 bases, and 8 bases lay in between. There are 11 residues in the CDR3. Germline values: CDR1 SGHDN, CDR2 FVKESK.

V is TRBV7-2 and J is TRBJ1-2, with D unresolved. Trimming removed 1 base from V and 4 bases from J, with 16 bases in between. Per germline, CDR1 SGHTA and CDR2 FQGNSA. The CDR3 has 16 amino acids. CDR3 loop: CASSLGLRGIGYGYTF. In DNA form, the CDR3 reads TGTGCCAGCAGCTTAGGATTGAGAGGGATAGGCTATGGCTACACCTTC.

The chain uses TRBV9 and TRBJ2-3; D possibly corresponds to TRBD2 (5 bases). The CDR3 totals 16 residues. V was trimmed by 3 bases and J by 2 bases, leaving 16 bases between them. CDR1 and CDR2 from the germline V gene are SGDLS and YYNGEE. CDR3 amino acids: CASSGRGAGYTDTQYF. In nucleotides, the CDR3 is TGTGCCAGCAGCGGCCGGGGTGCCGGCTACACAGATACGCAGTATTTT.